This is a list of T cell receptor beta chains from one sample in a study of OX40 agonist ivuxolimab in advanced cancers. The repertoire was sequenced with immunoSEQ multiplex PCR; TCRdb's copy has only in-frame clones and lacks some. The table lists 35,000 to 45,000 clones, around 84% of them singletons. The sample in question was CD4+ or CD8+ T cells sorted from blood, obtained in a trial of the OX40 agonist ivuxolimab. The receptors were sampled from an adult with an advanced solid tumor such as melanoma, head and neck, liver or kidney cancer. Both conserved end residues are part of each CDR3. D genes are given only for firm matches. Clone sizes are given selectively: once, few, many, or a class where the clone is expanded.

D,V,size,J,CDR3,DNA
.,TRBV4-1,once,TRBJ2-4,CASSQDGGAAKNIQYF,TGCGCCAGCAGCCAGGACGGGGGTGCGGCCAAAAACATTCAGTACTTC
.,TRBV25-1,.,TRBJ2-3,CASSASRTDTQYF,TGTGCCAGCAGTGCATCTAGGACAGATACGCAGTATTTT
.,TRBV27,.,TRBJ1-2,CASSFSENYGYTF,TGTGCCAGCAGTTTTTCAGAAAACTATGGCTACACCTTC
.,TRBV9,.,TRBJ2-3,CASSVASRDLRTQYF,TGTGCCAGCAGCGTAGCCTCCCGGGACCTTCGTACGCAGTATTTT
.,TRBV6-5,.,TRBJ1-6,CASSEYGTSKPLHF,TGTGCCAGCAGTGAATACGGGACCTCCAAACCCCTCCACTTT
.,TRBV6-1,.,TRBJ2-7,CASSPSYYEQYF,TGTGCCAGCAGCCCCAGTTACTACGAGCAGTACTTC
.,TRBV28,once,TRBJ2-2,CASSPTGYTGELFF,TGTGCCAGCAGTCCTACAGGGTACACCGGGGAGCTGTTTTTT
.,TRBV5-6,.,TRBJ1-2,CASSTPGPLGGTF,TGTGCCAGCAGCACCCCAGGGCCCCTTGGTGGCACCTTC
.,TRBV7-9,.,TRBJ1-1,CASSLEVFGGAEAFF,TGTGCCAGCAGCTTAGAGGTGTTTGGGGGGGCTGAAGCTTTCTTT
TRBD1,TRBV6-5,.,TRBJ1-6,CASSTADRNNSPLHF,TGTGCCAGCAGTACCGCGGACAGGAATAATTCACCCCTCCACTTT
.,TRBV7-2,many,TRBJ1-1,CASSLTGYTEAFF,TGTGCCAGCAGTCTAACGGGCTACACTGAAGCTTTCTTT
TRBD1,TRBV7-9,.,TRBJ2-1,CASSLVGQKYEQFF,TGTGCCAGCAGCTTAGTGGGACAGAAATATGAGCAGTTCTTC
TRBD1,TRBV4-1,.,TRBJ1-4,CASSPLGTGDEKLFF,TGCGCCAGCAGCCCCCTGGGGACAGGGGACGAAAAACTGTTTTTT
.,TRBV4-2,.,TRBJ1-6,CASSRQGLGSPLHF,TGTGCCAGCAGCCGCCAGGGTCTCGGTTCACCCCTCCACTTT
.,TRBV6-1,.,TRBJ1-5,CASSGGGNQPQHF,TGTGCCAGCAGTGGGGGGGGGAATCAGCCCCAGCATTTT
.,TRBV6-5,.,TRBJ2-3,CASSYGTLTDTQYF,TGTGCCAGCAGTTACGGGACCCTCACAGATACGCAGTATTTT
.,TRBV7-8,once,TRBJ1-3,CASSPHPGQLSGNTIYF,TGTGCCAGCAGCCCGCATCCGGGACAACTCTCTGGAAACACCATATATTTT
.,TRBV2,.,TRBJ1-4,CASSARTATNEKLFF,TGTGCCAGCAGCGCCCGGACAGCAACTAATGAAAAACTGTTTTTT
.,TRBV5-4,medium-sized,TRBJ2-3,CASSSLETSTDTQYF,TGTGCCAGCAGCTCCCTCGAAACTAGCACAGATACGCAGTATTTT
TRBD2,TRBV13,.,TRBJ2-1,CASTIGRDEQFF,TGTGCCAGCACCATAGGGAGGGATGAGCAGTTCTTC
TRBD2,TRBV27,.,TRBJ2-1,CASSIAGGPRNEQFF,TGTGCCAGCAGCATAGCGGGGGGGCCTAGGAATGAGCAGTTCTTC
.,TRBV6-5,.,TRBJ2-7,CASSYSGKGAYEQYF,TGTGCCAGCAGTTACTCAGGGAAGGGGGCCTACGAGCAGTACTTC
.,TRBV10-1,.,TRBJ2-2,CASTSHGMCTGELFF,TGCGCCAGCACTTCTCATGGGATGTGCACCGGGGAGCTGTTTTTT
TRBD1,TRBV5-4,.,TRBJ2-5,CASSFGTGGRETQYF,TGTGCCAGCAGCTTTGGTACAGGGGGGCGGGAGACCCAGTACTTC
.,TRBV7-6,.,TRBJ1-5,CASSLEAGGSNQPQHF,TGTGCCAGCAGCTTAGAGGCGGGCGGGAGCAATCAGCCCCAGCATTTT
.,TRBV5-5,.,TRBJ2-3,CASYPEDRGTDTQYF,TGTGCCAGCTACCCAGAGGACCGAGGCACAGATACGCAGTATTTT
.,TRBV7-8,.,TRBJ2-4,CASSEEPPHGAKNIQYF,TGTGCCAGCAGCGAAGAGCCCCCTCATGGAGCCAAAAACATTCAGTACTTC
TRBD2,TRBV11-1,.,TRBJ2-1,CASSLGLASYNEQFF,TGTGCCAGCAGCTTAGGACTAGCCTCCTACAATGAGCAGTTCTTC
.,TRBV7-6,.,TRBJ2-7,CASSLASGLYEQYF,TGTGCCAGCAGCTTAGCTAGCGGCCTCTACGAGCAGTACTTC
TRBD1,TRBV28,.,TRBJ2-7,CASSLRMGQGRGEQYF,TGTGCCAGCAGTTTGAGGATGGGACAGGGTCGGGGCGAGCAGTACTTC
.,TRBV28,.,TRBJ2-7,CASSLEGNFAYEQYF,TGTGCCAGCAGCCTAGAGGGGAACTTTGCCTACGAGCAGTACTTC
.,TRBV1,.,TRBJ2-1,CTSSPRLAGGRYNEQFF,TGCACCAGCAGCCCCCGACTAGCGGGGGGGCGGTACAATGAGCAGTTCTTC
TRBD1,TRBV2,.,TRBJ2-3,CASRPPGTGSADTQYF,TGTGCCAGCCGACCCCCCGGGACAGGGTCCGCAGATACGCAGTATTTT
.,TRBV4-1,.,TRBJ2-4,CASSQIQGLGNIQYF,TGCGCCAGCAGCCAAATTCAGGGTTTGGGAAACATTCAGTACTTC
.,TRBV7-2,.,TRBJ2-2,CASSLVSQGFRTGELFF,TGTGCCAGCAGCTTAGTTTCCCAGGGGTTTAGGACCGGGGAGCTGTTTTTT